The 19 T cell receptor beta chains in this list originate from one sample, sequenced in a study of PD-L1 blockade in urothelial cancer. Assay: immunoSEQ multiplex PCR; the TCRdb copy retains only in-frame clones and omits some. The sample yields some 97,000 clones, about 90% seen once. The sample was PBMCs, taken around atezolizumab (anti-PD-L1) treatment. The receptors shown here come from a woman older than 75 with urothelial cancer.

The J gene is TRBJ2-1, the V gene TRBV4-1, with D hard to call. V was clipped by 5 bases and J by 5 bases, with 13 bases between them. The CDR3 extends over 14 amino acids. The germline gives CDR1 MGHRA, CDR2 YSYEKL. The CDR3 is CASSGRHKNNEQFF. Written as DNA, the CDR3 is TGCGCCAGCAGCGGCAGACACAAAAACAATGAGCAGTTCTTC.

J is TRBJ2-1 and V is TRBV28, with D maybe TRBD2 (5 bases). Trimming cost V 4 bases and J 9 bases, with 10 bases left between them. The CDR3 is 12 amino acids. Per the germline V gene, CDR1 is MDHEN and CDR2 is SYDVKM. CDR3 loop: CASSSSGSEQFF. The DNA of the CDR3 is TGTGCCAGCAGTTCATCGGGAAGTGAGCAGTTCTTC.

V and J are TRBV5-6 and TRBJ2-7; TRBD2 agrees at 8 bases. The trim removed 0 bases at V and 6 bases at J, leaving 8 bases unmatched. The CDR3 covers 15 residues. CDR1 is SGHDT, CDR2 YYEEEE, per germline. Here the CDR3 DNA reads TGTGCCAGCAGCTTGGACATGAGCGGGAGTGTCGAGCAGTACTTC. Residues: CASSLDMSGSVEQYF.

The chain combines TRBV28 with TRBJ1-4, with D maybe TRBD1 (5 bases). CDR3 length equals 13 residues. Per the germline V gene, CDR1 is MDHEN and CDR2 is SYDVKM. Trimming stripped 5 bases from V and 8 bases from J, with 12 bases between. The chain's CDR3 is CASSLTGGEKLFF. DNA of the CDR3: TGTGCCAGCAGTCTCACGGGGGGAGAAAAACTGTTTTTT.

V gene TRBV10-3 combines with J gene TRBJ1-1; D is unclear. V lost 4 bases and J 1 base, leaving 7 bases between the germline ends. This CDR3 region has 13 residues. CDR1 ENHRY and CDR2 SYGVKD come from the germline V gene. This chain's CDR3 is CAISGAPNTEAFF. CDR3 nucleotide sequence: TGTGCCATCAGTGGGGCCCCGAACACTGAAGCTTTCTTT.

The chain's CDR3 is CASSIGGGQDYGYTF. As DNA, the CDR3 is TGTGCCAGCAGCATTGGTGGTGGACAGGACTATGGCTACACCTTC. This chain links TRBV5-4 with TRBJ1-2; 7 bases map to TRBD1. The CDR3 has 15 amino acids. The germline V gene encodes CDR1 SGHNT and CDR2 YYREEE (reference sequence). J gave up 3 bases and V 4 bases, and 9 bases lay outside the gene matches. The entire variable domain, with the rest obtained from reference TRBV5-4 and TRBJ1-2, is as follows: ETGVTQSPTHLIKTRGQQVTLRCSSQSGHNTVSWYQQALGQGPQFIFQYYREEENGRGNFPPRFSGLQFPNYSSELNVNALELDDSALYLCASSIGGGQDYGYTFGSGTRLTVV.

The chain has TRBV9 and TRBJ1-1; D might be TRBD1 (5 bases). V was shortened by 0 bases and J by 0 bases, with 15 bases between the two germline ends. CDR3 length equals 17 residues. CDR1 is SGDLS and CDR2 is YYNGEE in the germline V gene. This CDR3 reads CASSVAQVLGMNTEAFF. The CDR3 DNA sequence: TGTGCCAGCAGCGTAGCACAGGTTCTTGGAATGAACACTGAAGCTTTCTTT.

V gene TRBV19 combines with J gene TRBJ2-3; perhaps TRBD2 as D (7 bases). Trimming pared 1 base from V and 4 bases from J, leaving 9 bases between. This CDR3 comprises 14 residues. CDR1 is LNHDA, CDR2 SQIVND, per germline (reference sequence). This CDR3 reads CASSIGGGPDTQYF. The CDR3, as DNA: TGTGCCAGTAGTATAGGGGGGGGCCCAGATACGCAGTATTTT.

This clone appeared a single time. This chain uses TRBV19 with TRBJ1-1; no clear D gene. Looked up from germline, CDR1 is LNHDA and CDR2 is SQIVND (reference sequence). This CDR3 region has 13 residues. Trimming cost V 2 bases and J 3 bases, with 7 bases left between them. CDR3 sequence (DNA): TGTGCCAGTAGTATATACGGAGACACTGAAGCTTTCTTT. It yields the protein CASSIYGDTEAFF.

The chain is built from TRBV18 and TRBJ1-3; D is ambiguous. The CDR3 extends over 16 amino acids. With 4 bases removed from V and 2 bases from J, the gap between germline ends came to 15 bases. Germline loops: CDR1 KGHSH, CDR2 LQKENI. The CDR3 protein is CASSLGSRGPGNTIYF. CDR3 bases: TGTGCCAGCTCACTGGGCTCCCGAGGGCCTGGAAACACCATATATTTT.

This chain connects TRBV7-6 to TRBJ2-7; D may be TRBD2 (6 bases). V dropped 2 bases and J dropped 0 bases, with 20 bases sitting between them. The CDR3 is 18 amino acids. Germline V gives CDR1 SGHVS, CDR2 FNYEAQ. The CDR3, as DNA: TGTGCCAGCAGCTTAACGCCTAGCGCGTTTGGGAACTCCTACGAGCAGTACTTC. Residues: CASSLTPSAFGNSYEQYF.

The chain is built from TRBV27 and TRBJ1-2; tentative D call: TRBD1 (6 bases). The CDR3 is 13 residues long. Germline V gene sequence: CDR1 MNHEY, CDR2 SMNVEV (reference sequence). Trimming stripped 4 bases from V and 8 bases from J, with 14 bases between. The CDR3 nucleotides read TGTGCCAGCAGTTCTGCAGGGGCGGAGGGCTACACCTTC. Amino acids: CASSSAGAEGYTF.

The chain has TRBV11-2 and TRBJ2-3, with 8 bases aligning to TRBD1. Germline CDR1 reads SGHAT; CDR2 reads FQNNGV. The ends lost 5 bases at V and 3 bases at J; junction bases unmatched: 10. The CDR3 consists of 16 residues. The CDR3, as DNA: TGTGCCAGCAGCCGTTCACCGGGACAGGTGACAGATACGCAGTATTTT. It codes for CASSRSPGQVTDTQYF.

The gene calls are TRBV7-9 and TRBJ2-7, with 7 bases aligning to TRBD1. There are 13 residues in the CDR3. Germline assignment: CDR1 SEHNR and CDR2 FQNEAQ (reference sequence). The V gene end was trimmed by 5 bases and the J gene end by 1 base; junction bases not matched to a gene: 2. The CDR3 region has the DNA TGTGCCAGCAGCCGACAGGGATCCTACGAGCAGTACTTC. This sequence encodes CASSRQGSYEQYF. Full variable domain (missing parts from reference TRBV7-9 and TRBJ2-7): DTGVSQNPRHKITKRGQNVTFRCDPISEHNRLYWYRQTLGQGPEFLTYFQNEAQLEKSRLLSDRFSAERPKGSFSTLEIQRTEQGDSAMYLCASSRQGSYEQYFGPGTRLTVT.

Only a few counts were recorded for this clone. The rearrangement joins TRBV6-5 to TRBJ1-1; the D gene is possibly TRBD1 (5 bases). The CDR3 contains 15 residues. The germline gives CDR1 MNHEY, CDR2 SVGAGI. Trimming cost V 6 bases and J 3 bases, with 17 bases left between them. CDR3 amino acids: CASRFTDRTYTEAFF. The CDR3 nucleotides are TGTGCCAGCAGATTCACAGACAGAACTTACACTGAAGCTTTCTTT.

The chain employs TRBV2 and TRBJ2-3, with no clear D. CDR1 is SNHLY, CDR2 FYNNEI, per germline. This CDR3 is 12 amino acids long. V gave up 4 bases and J gave up 6 bases, with 8 bases separating them. CDR3 loop: CASSVEWDTQYF. The CDR3 coding sequence is TGTGCCAGCAGTGTGGAGTGGGATACGCAGTATTTT.

This sequence joins TRBV28 and TRBJ2-7, with D perhaps TRBD1 (5 bases). V gave up 6 bases and J gave up 6 bases, with 21 bases separating them. The CDR3 has 15 residues. Germline V gene data show CDR1 as MDHEN and CDR2 as SYDVKM. The DNA for the CDR3 is TGTGCCAGCAGCAGCGCGCTGGGGCGCGTGCGCGAGCAGTACTTC. Translation: CASSSALGRVREQYF. Looking up the rest from reference TRBV28 and TRBJ2-7 gives the full variable domain: DVKVTQSSRYLVKRTGEKVFLECVQDMDHENMFWYRQDPGLGLRLIYFSYDVKMKEKGDIPEGYSVSREKKERFSLILESASTNQTSMYLCASSSALGRVREQYFGPGTRLTVT.

This sequence joins TRBV5-1 and TRBJ2-7; D not certain. V was pared by 4 bases and J by 2 bases, with 10 bases between. There are 13 residues in the CDR3. Germline V gives CDR1 SGHRS, CDR2 YFSETQ. CDR3 loop: CASSIPSAYEQYF. In DNA form, the CDR3 reads TGCGCCAGCAGCATCCCGAGCGCCTACGAGCAGTACTTC. The variable domain in full, completed from reference TRBV5-1 and TRBJ2-7, reads KAGVTQTPRYLIKTRGQQVTLSCSPISGHRSVSWYQQTPGQGLQFLFEYFSETQRNKGNFPGRFSGRQFSNSRSEMNVSTLELGDSALYLCASSIPSAYEQYFGPGTRLTVT.

The V gene is TRBV5-1, the J gene TRBJ2-3, with D possibly being TRBD1 (6 bases). The ends were cut back, 0 bases at V and 4 bases at J, with 9 bases in the middle. Germline V gene sequence: CDR1 SGHRS, CDR2 YFSETQ. This CDR3 has 14 residues. Written as DNA, the CDR3 is TGCGCCAGCAGCTTGGGCACAGGGTCAGATACGCAGTATTTT. Its translation is CASSLGTGSDTQYF.